This T cell receptor (beta chain) was sequenced during a study of vaccination effects on CD4 cells after COVID-19. Method: immunoSEQ multiplex PCR; TCRdb's copy keeps in-frame clones and lacks some. The sample shows some 31,000 clones, 70% of them seen only once. Researchers isolated CD4+ T cells once approximately ten days of culture had elapsed. Trimming at V came to 5 bases and at J to 7 bases, leaving 7 bases not matched to a gene. The CDR3 extends over 13 amino acids. CDR1 and CDR2 from the germline V gene are MNHEY and SVGAGI. About this clone: What it recognizes is unknown.

This specimen was CD4+ T cells from PBMCs cultured without peptide, taken before COVID-19 vaccination. The origin of this receptor is a human donor who received a COVID-19 vaccine. The V gene is TRBV6-5, the J gene TRBJ1-1, with 7 bases identical to TRBD1. CDR3 coding DNA: TGTGCCAGCAGTCCAAGCCGGGACAGTGAAGCTTTCTTT. Encoded protein: CASSPSRDSEAFF.